The 26 T cell receptor beta chains below come from one sample, sequenced in a study of blood T cells in healthy people across ages. Combining a sample-barcoded 5' primer with a J-beta primer mix, a second PCR ran for roughly 7 to 12 cycles. In TCRdb, the 5' RACE reads were re-called with MiXCR into one record per CDR3 protein. The top ten clones hold 30% to 40% of a sample with approximately 600,000 distinct CDR3 sequences, approximately 59% of them seen once. Sequencing was performed on blood. The source is a man aged 55-75 years in good health.

This clonotype turned up a few times. The chain links TRBV20-1 to TRBJ2-3, with 8 bases matching TRBD2. This CDR3 comprises 13 residues. J gave up 0 bases and V 8 bases, and 4 bases lay outside the gene matches. Germline V CDR1 and CDR2: DFQATT, SNEGSKA (reference sequence). The CDR3 DNA is TGCAGTCCGTCGGGGGGGAGCACAGATACGCAGTATTTT. It encodes CSPSGGSTDTQYF.

The chain has TRBV25-1 and TRBJ2-7, with TRBD1 matching 8 bases. Germline lookup yields CDR1 MGHDK and CDR2 SYGVNS. The CDR3 runs 15 residues. The V gene end was trimmed by 3 bases and the J gene end by 4 bases; junction bases not matched to a gene: 8. For the CDR3, the DNA is TGTGCCAGCAGTGATCCGGCAGGGGGCTGGTACGAGCAGTACTTC. It encodes CASSDPAGGWYEQYF.

In this sample, this clonotype turned up many times. The rearrangement joins TRBV29-1 to TRBJ2-5; D is undetermined. Germline V CDR1 and CDR2: SQVTM, ANQGSEA. CDR3 length: 12 residues. Trimming removed 6 bases at V and 0 bases at J, with 8 bases between. Here the CDR3 reads CSVRHDQETQYF. The CDR3 region has the DNA TGCAGCGTAAGACACGACCAAGAGACCCAGTACTTC.

V and J are TRBV24-1 and TRBJ2-2; no definite D call. Germline CDR1 is KGHDR and CDR2 is SFDVKD. V was shortened by 0 bases and J by 0 bases, with 7 bases between the two germline ends. The CDR3 has 16 amino acids. The CDR3 nucleotides read TGTGCCACCAGTGATTTGGTCAACGCGAACACCGGGGAGCTGTTTTTT. This encodes CATSDLVNANTGELFF.

The chain is built from TRBV5-1 and TRBJ2-7; TRBD2 aligns across 13 bases. With 1 base clipped from V and 0 bases from J, the junction kept 7 bases outside the gene matches. This CDR3 is 18 amino acids long. Germline V gene sequence: CDR1 SGHRS, CDR2 YFSETQ. The DNA for the CDR3 is TGCGCCAGCAGCTTGTGGGCGACTAGCGGGGGGAGCTCCTACGAGCAGTACTTC. This sequence encodes CASSLWATSGGSSYEQYF.

The chain is built from TRBV7-9 and TRBJ2-2, with D unresolved. The CDR3 spans 11 residues. In germline, CDR1 is SEHNR, CDR2 FQNEAQ (reference sequence). V was trimmed by 3 bases and J by 5 bases, leaving 1 base between them. This chain's CDR3 is CASSFTGELFF. CDR3 sequence (DNA): TGTGCCAGCAGCTTTACCGGGGAGCTGTTTTTT.

The rearrangement uses TRBV10-1 and TRBJ2-3, with D unclear. This CDR3 comprises 16 residues. CDR1 is WNHNN, CDR2 SYGVQD, per germline (reference sequence). V lost 0 bases and J 3 bases, leaving 13 bases between the germline ends. The CDR3 here is CASSESLSRWTDTQYF. CDR3 DNA: TGCGCCAGCAGTGAGTCGCTCTCCCGTTGGACAGATACGCAGTATTTT.

The chain uses TRBV25-1 and TRBJ2-1, with D tentatively TRBD1 (5 bases). The CDR3 totals 14 residues. The V end was cut by 5 bases, the J end by 5 bases, with 13 bases between. Germline V lookup: CDR1 MGHDK, CDR2 SYGVNS. Here the CDR3 DNA reads TGTGCCAGCAGTCAAACAGGACGGCACAATGAGCAGTTCTTC. Translation gives CASSQTGRHNEQFF.

This clonotype has more than one count but fewer than ten. J is TRBJ1-4 and V is TRBV6-6; D unresolved. Germline CDR1 MNHNY, CDR2 SVGAGI (reference sequence). V lost 7 bases and J lost 8, with 20 bases in between. The CDR3 contains 15 residues. As DNA, the CDR3 is TGTGCCAGCAAGGGAAACTTCGATCAGGTCGAAAAACTGTTTTTT. Encoded protein: CASKGNFDQVEKLFF.

This clonotype appeared a single time. The CDR3 protein is CASSGQAYYEQYF. CDR3 DNA: TGTGCCAGCAGTGGACAGGCCTACTACGAGCAGTACTTC. The rearrangement links TRBV28 to TRBJ2-7, with TRBD1 matching 7 bases. The CDR3 has 13 amino acids. CDR1 MDHEN and CDR2 SYDVKM come from the germline V gene. V shed 5 bases, J shed 3 bases, and the junction held 4 bases outside the gene matches. The full variable domain, with the rest looked up from reference TRBV28 and TRBJ2-7, is DVKVTQSSRYLVKRTGEKVFLECVQDMDHENMFWYRQDPGLGLRLIYFSYDVKMKEKGDIPEGYSVSREKKERFSLILESASTNQTSMYLCASSGQAYYEQYFGPGTRLTVT.

The chain joins TRBV18 to TRBJ1-1; tentatively, D is TRBD1 (5 bases). Deletions cut 2 bases from V and 1 base from J, with 11 bases between. This CDR3 is 15 amino acids long. CDR1 is KGHSH and CDR2 is LQKENI in the germline V gene. The chain's CDR3 is CASSPTVQGNTEAFF. CDR3 in DNA: TGTGCCAGCTCACCAACGGTCCAGGGGAACACTGAAGCTTTCTTT.

The chain is built from TRBV7-2 and TRBJ2-7, with TRBD1 matching 9 bases. Germline CDR1 reads SGHTA; CDR2 reads FQGNSA. V shed 4 bases and J 0 bases; nucleotides not matched to a gene: 7. This CDR3 comprises 16 residues. The DNA for the CDR3 is TGTGCCAGCAGCTCACGACAGGGGGATAGCTCCTACGAGCAGTACTTC. Its translation: CASSSRQGDSSYEQYF.

This clonotype was seen at least ten times. The rearrangement joins TRBV7-9 to TRBJ2-3; 14 positions agree with TRBD2. Germline V gene data show CDR1 as SEHNR and CDR2 as FQNEAQ (reference sequence). This CDR3 spans 21 amino acids. V was pared by 3 bases and J by 3 bases, with 17 bases of the junction left unmatched. This CDR3 is CASSFSPGLAGAKGLTDTQYF. The CDR3 DNA reads as TGTGCCAGCAGCTTCTCACCGGGACTAGCGGGGGCCAAGGGATTGACAGATACGCAGTATTTT.

This chain links TRBV7-2 with TRBJ2-7; 7 nucleotides match TRBD1. Matching the DNA end better, TRBJ2-5 makes the J call doubtful. CDR1 SGHTA and CDR2 FQGNSA come from the germline V gene. This CDR3 contains 13 residues. The CDR3 coding sequence is TGTGCCAGCAGCGTTCAGGGGGATGAGACCCAGTACTTC. Translating it yields CASSVQGDETQYF.

This chain uses TRBV12-3 or TRBV12-4 with TRBJ1-1; perhaps TRBD1 as D (6 bases). Trimming left V 7 bases short and J 2 bases short, with 17 bases between. The CDR3 loop spans 15 amino acids. The CDR3, as DNA: TGTGCCAGCACCCTCCCGGGACATCCTAACACTGAAGCTTTCTTT. This gives the protein CASTLPGHPNTEAFF.

This rearrangement joins TRBV20-1 to TRBJ2-5, with D tentatively TRBD2 (6 bases). Trimming cost V 6 bases and J 1 base, with 18 bases left between them. Germline values: CDR1 DFQATT, CDR2 SNEGSKA (reference sequence). The CDR3 contains 15 residues. The CDR3 bases are TGCAGTGCCGCGAAGGGACTCATCGCCCAAGAGACCCAGTACTTC. As protein: CSAAKGLIAQETQYF.

This clonotype was seen only once. This sequence joins TRBV5-1 and TRBJ1-4; 9 nucleotides line up with TRBD1. This CDR3 has 14 residues. CDR1 SGHRS and CDR2 YFSETQ come from the germline V gene. V dropped 4 bases and J dropped 8; count of bases not matched to a gene: 6. For the CDR3, the DNA is TGCGCCAGCAGCGTGACAGGGGGTGAAGAAAAACTGTTTTTT. The encoded protein is CASSVTGGEEKLFF.

V and J are TRBV29-1 and TRBJ2-4; D may be TRBD2 (6 bases). Trimming removed 4 bases at V and 6 bases at J, with 10 bases between. CDR1 is SQVTM, CDR2 ANQGSEA, per germline. This CDR3 has 12 amino acids. The CDR3 DNA reads as TGCAGCGTTGCCGTCGGGGGAAACATTCAGTACTTC. It translates to CSVAVGGNIQYF. The whole variable domain, remainder taken from reference TRBV29-1 and TRBJ2-4, is SAVISQKPSRDICQRGTSLTIQCQVDSQVTMMFWYRQQPGQSLTLIATANQGSEATYESGFVIDKFPISRPNLTFSTLTVSNMSPEDSSIYLCSVAVGGNIQYFGAGTRLSVL.

This clonotype was picked up many times. The chain is built from TRBV6-1 and TRBJ1-1; TRBD1 agrees at 7 bases. This CDR3 has 19 amino acids. Germline V gene data show CDR1 as MNHNS and CDR2 as SASEGT. Trimming cost V 4 bases and J 2 bases; bases outside gene matches: 19. The CDR3 sequence: CASSVFPPGQQVLNTEAFF. CDR3 nucleotide sequence: TGTGCCAGCAGTGTATTCCCGCCGGGACAGCAAGTACTAAACACTGAAGCTTTCTTT.

The gene calls are TRBV24-1 and TRBJ1-2; D gene uncertain. CDR1 is KGHDR and CDR2 is SFDVKD in the germline V gene. V shed 4 bases and J shed 6 bases, with 17 bases lying between them. The length of the CDR3 is 15 residues. In DNA, the CDR3 is TGTGCCACCAGTGACCGTAGACCCTCGGAGGATGGCTACACCTTC. This gives the protein CATSDRRPSEDGYTF.

The chain recombines TRBV20-1 with TRBJ2-3; 9 bases map to TRBD2. Trimming at V came to 5 bases and at J to 4 bases, leaving 7 bases not matched to a gene. There are 14 residues in the CDR3. The V gene's germline CDR1 is DFQATT and CDR2 SNEGSKA (reference sequence). The CDR3 is CSADLAGSADTQYF. CDR3 nucleotides: TGCAGTGCTGACCTAGCGGGGAGCGCAGATACGCAGTATTTT.

Here the CDR3 reads CASTWTGNYGYTF. The CDR3 DNA sequence: TGTGCCAGCACCTGGACAGGGAACTATGGCTACACCTTC. The rearrangement uses TRBV6-5 and TRBJ1-2, with 8 bases identical to TRBD1. J gave up 2 bases and V 7 bases, and 3 bases lay outside the gene matches. The CDR3 is 13 residues long. Germline V lookup: CDR1 MNHEY, CDR2 SVGAGI.

This clonotype appeared once. The gene calls are TRBV27 and TRBJ2-1; the D gene is possibly TRBD2 (5 bases). CDR1 is MNHEY and CDR2 is SMNVEV in the germline V gene (reference sequence). CDR3 size: 15 residues. The V and J ends lost 4 bases and 1 base respectively, with 11 bases between them. This CDR3 is CASSSAGWSYNEQFF. DNA of the CDR3: TGTGCCAGCAGTTCCGCGGGTTGGTCCTACAATGAGCAGTTCTTC.

The chain couples TRBV7-2 to TRBJ2-4; TRBD1 might be the D (6 bases). The last part of the DNA fits TRBJ2-7 better; the J call may be wrong. Germline CDR1 and CDR2: SGHTA and FQGNSA. The CDR3 spans 15 residues. The CDR3 nucleotides are TGTGCCAGCAGCTTGGTATACGGACAGACCTACGAGCAGTACTTC. Its translation is CASSLVYGQTYEQYF.

This clonotype appeared once. The chain combines TRBV20-1 with TRBJ1-4; 7 nucleotides line up with TRBD1. CDR1 DFQATT and CDR2 SNEGSKA come from the germline V gene (reference sequence). This CDR3 comprises 13 residues. V dropped 3 bases and J dropped 7; count of bases not matched to a gene: 5. Here the CDR3 reads CSASPTGVEKLFF. The CDR3 DNA sequence: TGCAGTGCTAGTCCCACAGGGGTTGAAAAACTGTTTTTT.

The CDR3 is CAISDPPGEQYF. The CDR3 nucleotides read TGTGCCATCAGTGATCCCCCGGGTGAGCAGTACTTC. This chain joins TRBV10-3 and TRBJ2-7; D not certain. This CDR3 is built from 12 residues. Trimming removed 3 bases from V and 7 bases from J, with 10 bases in between. Per germline, CDR1 ENHRY and CDR2 SYGVKD.